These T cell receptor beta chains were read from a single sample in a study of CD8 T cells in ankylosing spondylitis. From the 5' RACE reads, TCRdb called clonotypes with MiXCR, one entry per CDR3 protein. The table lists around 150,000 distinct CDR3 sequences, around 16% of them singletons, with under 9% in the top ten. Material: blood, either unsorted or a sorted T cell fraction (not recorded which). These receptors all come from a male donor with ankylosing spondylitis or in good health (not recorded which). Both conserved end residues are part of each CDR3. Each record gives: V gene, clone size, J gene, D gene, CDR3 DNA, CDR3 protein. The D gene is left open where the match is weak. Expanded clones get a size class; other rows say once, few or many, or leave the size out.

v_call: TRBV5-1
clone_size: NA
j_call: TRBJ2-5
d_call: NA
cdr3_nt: TGCGCCAGCAGCAACGGACAGATAGAAGAGACCCAGTACTTC
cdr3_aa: CASSNGQIEETQYF

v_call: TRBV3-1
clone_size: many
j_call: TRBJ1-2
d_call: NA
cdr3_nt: TGTGCCAGCAGCCAGACAGGCTATATTAACTATGGCTACACCTTC
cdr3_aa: CASSQTGYINYGYTF

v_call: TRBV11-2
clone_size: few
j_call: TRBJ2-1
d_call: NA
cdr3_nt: TGTGCCAGCAGCTTATTCAGGGTCGATGAGCAGTTCTTC
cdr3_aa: CASSLFRVDEQFF

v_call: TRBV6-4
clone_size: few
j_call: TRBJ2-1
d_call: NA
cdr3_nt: TGTGCCAGCAGGGCCACTAGCGGAGGGGGCTATGAGCAGTTCTTC
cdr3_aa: CASRATSGGGYEQFF

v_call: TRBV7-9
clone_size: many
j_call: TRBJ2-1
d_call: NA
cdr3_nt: TGTGCCAGCAGCTCCTCCAGAGCGGATTCTTACAATGAGCAGTTCTTC
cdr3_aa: CASSSSRADSYNEQFF

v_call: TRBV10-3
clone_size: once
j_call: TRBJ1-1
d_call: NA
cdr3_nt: TGTGCCATCAGTGAACGGGAGGGCTCGGAGGCTTTCTTT
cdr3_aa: CAISEREGSEAFF

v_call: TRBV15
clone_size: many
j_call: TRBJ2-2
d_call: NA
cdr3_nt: TGTGCCACCAGCAGAGTCGGAAACACCGGGGAGCTGTTTTTT
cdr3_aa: CATSRVGNTGELFF

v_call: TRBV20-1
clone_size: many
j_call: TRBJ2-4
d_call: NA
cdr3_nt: TGCAGTGCTAGGGGACTAGCCAAAAACATTCAGTACTTC
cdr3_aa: CSARGLAKNIQYF

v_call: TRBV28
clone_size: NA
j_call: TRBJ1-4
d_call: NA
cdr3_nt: TGTGCCAGCAGTTTTCCCGGGACCCCTTGTTTT
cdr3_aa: CASSFPGTPCF

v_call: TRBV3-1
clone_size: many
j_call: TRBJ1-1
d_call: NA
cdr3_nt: TGTGCCAGCAGCCAAGTCGGGAACACTGAAGCTTTCTTT
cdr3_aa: CASSQVGNTEAFF

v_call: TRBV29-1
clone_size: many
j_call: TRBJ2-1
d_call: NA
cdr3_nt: TGCAGCGTTGAAACGTACAATGAGCAGTTCTTC
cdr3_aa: CSVETYNEQFF

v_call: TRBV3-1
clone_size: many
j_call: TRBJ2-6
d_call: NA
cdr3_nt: TGTGCCAGCAGCCAAGTCTCGTCAGGGGCCAACGTCCTGACTTTC
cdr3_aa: CASSQVSSGANVLTF

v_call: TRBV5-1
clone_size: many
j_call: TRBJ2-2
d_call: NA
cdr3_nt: TGCGCCAGCAGCGGGGGCCTTTCGGTCACCGGGGAGCTGTTTTTT
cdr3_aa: CASSGGLSVTGELFF

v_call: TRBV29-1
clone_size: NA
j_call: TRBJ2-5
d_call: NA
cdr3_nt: TGCAGCGTTCCGACTAGTCCAGAGACCCAGTACTTC
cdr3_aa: CSVPTSPETQYF

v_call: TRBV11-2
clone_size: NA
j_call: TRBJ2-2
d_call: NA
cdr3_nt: TGTGCCAGCAGCCCGATTGACACCGGGGAGCTGTTTTTT
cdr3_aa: CASSPIDTGELFF

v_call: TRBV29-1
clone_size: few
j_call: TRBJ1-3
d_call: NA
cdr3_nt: TGCAGCGTTGAGGGCAGGTTAGGAGGAAACACCATATATTTT
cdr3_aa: CSVEGRLGGNTIYF

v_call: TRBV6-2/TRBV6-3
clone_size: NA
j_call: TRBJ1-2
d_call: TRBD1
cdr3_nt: TGTGCCAGCAGGACAGGGGGCACCTATGGCTACACCTTC
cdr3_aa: CASRTGGTYGYTF

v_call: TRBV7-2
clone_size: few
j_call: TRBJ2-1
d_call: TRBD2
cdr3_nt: TGTGCCAGCAGCTCGGGACTAGCGGGAGGTTGGGAGCAGTTCTTC
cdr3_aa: CASSSGLAGGWEQFF

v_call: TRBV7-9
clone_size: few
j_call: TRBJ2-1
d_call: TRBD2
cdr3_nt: TGTGCCAGCAGCCCCGTCCCTAGCGGGAGAATTAAGGTGGGCGAGCAGTTCTTC
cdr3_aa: CASSPVPSGRIKVGEQFF

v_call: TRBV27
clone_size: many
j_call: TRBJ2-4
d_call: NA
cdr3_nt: TGTGCCAGCTACTACCCCGGGCCCGCGCCCGTTCTAGCCAAAAACATTCAGTACTTC
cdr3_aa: CASYYPGPAPVLAKNIQYF

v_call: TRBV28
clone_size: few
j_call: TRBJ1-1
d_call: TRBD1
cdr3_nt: TGTGCCAGCAGATCTGCGGACAGGGCCGCCACTGAAGCTTTCTTT
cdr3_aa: CASRSADRAATEAFF

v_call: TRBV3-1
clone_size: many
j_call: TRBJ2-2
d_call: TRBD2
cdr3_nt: TGTGCCAGCAGCCAAGGGGGACTAGCGGACACCGGGGAGCTGTTTTTT
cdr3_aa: CASSQGGLADTGELFF

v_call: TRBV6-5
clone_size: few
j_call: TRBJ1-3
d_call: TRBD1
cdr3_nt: TGTGCCAGCAGTTATACAGGGGCCAGCTCTGGAAACACCATATATTTT
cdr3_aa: CASSYTGASSGNTIYF

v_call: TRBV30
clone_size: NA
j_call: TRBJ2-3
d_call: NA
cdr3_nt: TGTGCCTGGAGTGTTTGGCGGAGCACAGATACGCAGTATTTT
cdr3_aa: CAWSVWRSTDTQYF

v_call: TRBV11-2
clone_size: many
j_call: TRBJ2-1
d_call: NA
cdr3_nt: TGTGCCAGCAGCTTAAGTGGTCGATACAATGAGCAGTTCTTC
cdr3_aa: CASSLSGRYNEQFF

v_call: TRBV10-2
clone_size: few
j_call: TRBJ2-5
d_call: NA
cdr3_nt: TGCGCCAGCAGCGCCCCGGGCAGGGCAAAAGAGACCCAGTACTTC
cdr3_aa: CASSAPGRAKETQYF

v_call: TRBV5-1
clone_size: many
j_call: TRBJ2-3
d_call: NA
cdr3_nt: TGCGCCAGCTCCGTAGGGGCTAGCACAGATACGCAGTATTTT
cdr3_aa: CASSVGASTDTQYF

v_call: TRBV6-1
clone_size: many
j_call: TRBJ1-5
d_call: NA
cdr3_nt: TGTGCCAGCAGCCCTACAGGGAATCAGCCCCAGCATTTT
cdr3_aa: CASSPTGNQPQHF

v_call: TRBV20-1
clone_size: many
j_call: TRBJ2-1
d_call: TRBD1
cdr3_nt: TGCAGTGCTTACGAACAGGGGATCCCCTACAATGAGCAGTTCTTC
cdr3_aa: CSAYEQGIPYNEQFF

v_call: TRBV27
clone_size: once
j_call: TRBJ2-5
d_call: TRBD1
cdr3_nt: TGTGCCAGCAGTCGTTACAGGGGGTCAGAGACCCAGTACTTC
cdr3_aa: CASSRYRGSETQYF

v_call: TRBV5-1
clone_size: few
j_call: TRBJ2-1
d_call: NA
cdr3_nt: TGCGCCAGCAGGGGGGGCGGGAGAGACTCCTACAATGAGCAGTTCTTC
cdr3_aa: CASRGGGRDSYNEQFF

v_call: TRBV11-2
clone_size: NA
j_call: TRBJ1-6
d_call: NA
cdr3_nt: TGTGCCAGCAGCTTAGGAAACAGATTTAGCAATTCACCCCTCCACTTT
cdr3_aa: CASSLGNRFSNSPLHF

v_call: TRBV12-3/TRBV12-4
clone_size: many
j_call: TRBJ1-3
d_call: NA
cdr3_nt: TGTGCCAGCAGCCAAACTGGAAACACCATATATTTT
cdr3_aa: CASSQTGNTIYF

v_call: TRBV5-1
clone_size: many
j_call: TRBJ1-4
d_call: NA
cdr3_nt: TGCGCCAGCAGCTTATTTCCCGGGGGTAATGAAAAACTGTTTTTT
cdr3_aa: CASSLFPGGNEKLFF

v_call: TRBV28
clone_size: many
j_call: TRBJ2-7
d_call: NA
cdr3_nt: TGTGCCAGCAGCACCCCCTACGAGCAGTACTTC
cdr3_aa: CASSTPYEQYF

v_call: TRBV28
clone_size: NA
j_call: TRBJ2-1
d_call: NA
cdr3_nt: TGTGCCAGCAGTTACCCATCGAACTACCCGACCTACAATGAGCAGTTCTTC
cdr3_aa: CASSYPSNYPTYNEQFF

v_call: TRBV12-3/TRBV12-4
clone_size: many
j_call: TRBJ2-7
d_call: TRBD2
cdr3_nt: TGTGCCAGCACCACTGGACTAGCGGGAGAAAATGAGCAGTACTTC
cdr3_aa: CASTTGLAGENEQYF

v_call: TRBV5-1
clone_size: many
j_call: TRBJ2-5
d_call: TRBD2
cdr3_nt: TGCGCCAGCAGCTTGACTAGCGGGAAAGAGACCCAGTACTTC
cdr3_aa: CASSLTSGKETQYF

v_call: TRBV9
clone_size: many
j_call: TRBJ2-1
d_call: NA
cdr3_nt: TGTGCCAGCAGCGTAGTGGGCAGCGTTGCTGGGTACAATGAGCAGTTCTTC
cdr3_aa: CASSVVGSVAGYNEQFF

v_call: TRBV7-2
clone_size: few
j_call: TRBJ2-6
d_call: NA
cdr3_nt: TGTGCCAGCAGGAAGCAGTGGCCTATACCTTACTCTGGGGCCAACGTCCTGACTTTC
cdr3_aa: CASRKQWPIPYSGANVLTF